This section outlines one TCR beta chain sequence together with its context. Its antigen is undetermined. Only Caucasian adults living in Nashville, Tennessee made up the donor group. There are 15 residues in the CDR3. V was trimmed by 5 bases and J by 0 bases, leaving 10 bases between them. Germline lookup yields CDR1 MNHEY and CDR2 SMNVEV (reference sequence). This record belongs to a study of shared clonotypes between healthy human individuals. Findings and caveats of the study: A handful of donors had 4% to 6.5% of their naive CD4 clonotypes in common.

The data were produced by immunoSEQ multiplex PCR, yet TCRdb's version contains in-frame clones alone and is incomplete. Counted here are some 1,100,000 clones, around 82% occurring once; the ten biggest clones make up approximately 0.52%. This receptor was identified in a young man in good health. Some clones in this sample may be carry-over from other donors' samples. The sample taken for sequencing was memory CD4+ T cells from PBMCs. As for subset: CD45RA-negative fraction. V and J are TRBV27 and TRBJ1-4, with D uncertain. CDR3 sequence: CASSPRIATNEKLFF. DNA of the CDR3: TGTGCCAGCAGTCCAAGGATCGCAACTAATGAAAAACTGTTTTTT.